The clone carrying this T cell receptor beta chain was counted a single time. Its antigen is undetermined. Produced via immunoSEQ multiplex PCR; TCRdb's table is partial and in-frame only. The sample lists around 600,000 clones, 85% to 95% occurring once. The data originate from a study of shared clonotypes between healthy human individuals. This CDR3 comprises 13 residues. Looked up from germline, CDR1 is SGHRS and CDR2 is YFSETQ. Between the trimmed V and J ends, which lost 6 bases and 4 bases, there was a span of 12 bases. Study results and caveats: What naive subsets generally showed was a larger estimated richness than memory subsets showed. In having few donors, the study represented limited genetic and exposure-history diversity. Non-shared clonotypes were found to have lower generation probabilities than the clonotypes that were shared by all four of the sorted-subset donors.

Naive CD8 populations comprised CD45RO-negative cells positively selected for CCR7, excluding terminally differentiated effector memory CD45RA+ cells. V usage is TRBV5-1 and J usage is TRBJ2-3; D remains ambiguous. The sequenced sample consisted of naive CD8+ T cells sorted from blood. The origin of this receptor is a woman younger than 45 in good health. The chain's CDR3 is CASKDPESDTQYF. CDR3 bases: TGCGCCAGCAAGGACCCAGAGTCAGATACGCAGTATTTT.